These 24 T cell receptor beta chains came from one sample sequenced in a study of blood T cell repertoires in COVID-19. Produced via immunoSEQ multiplex PCR; TCRdb's table is partial and in-frame only. The repertoire holds approximately 270,000 clones, approximately 90% seen once, with less than 3.5% in the top ten. The sequenced sample consisted of PBMCs or T cells enriched from blood (not recorded which). Source of these receptors: a man aged 35-49 years who had been exposed to COVID-19.

This sequence joins TRBV27 and TRBJ1-4, with 7 nucleotides matching TRBD1. CDR1 and CDR2 (germline): MNHEY, SMNVEV (reference sequence). The CDR3 spans 15 residues. J lost 8 bases, V lost 8 bases, and 14 bases had no gene match. CDR3: CASGFSGQGEEKLFF. The CDR3 nucleotides are TGTGCCAGCGGATTCTCAGGGCAGGGGGAAGAAAAACTGTTTTTT.

This chain connects TRBV29-1 to TRBJ2-2; 7 bases agree with TRBD2. Germline lookup yields CDR1 SQVTM and CDR2 ANQGSEA. The ends lost 4 bases at V and 3 bases at J; junction bases unmatched: 5. The CDR3 spans 14 residues. As DNA, the CDR3 is TGCAGCGTTGTCTGGGAGGGGTACACCGGGGAGCTGTTTTTT. This codes for CSVVWEGYTGELFF.

The chain couples TRBV3-1 (or the pseudogene TRBV3-2) to TRBJ2-7; a possible D gene is TRBD1 (5 bases). This CDR3 spans 14 amino acids. V was pared by 5 bases and J by 1 base, with 12 bases between. CDR1 LGHDT and CDR2 YNNKEL come from the germline V gene (reference sequence). The DNA of the CDR3 is TGTGCCAGCAGCAAAGGGGCGTTTTCCTACGAGCAGTACTTC. Amino acids: CASSKGAFSYEQYF.

V is TRBV28 and J is TRBJ1-1; unclear D gene. The CDR3 runs 15 residues. The V end was cut by 2 bases, the J end by 1 base, with 11 bases between. Germline values: CDR1 MDHEN, CDR2 SYDVKM. CDR3 residues: CASSLVVRKNTEAFF. The CDR3 nucleotides read TGTGCCAGCAGTTTAGTCGTCAGAAAGAACACTGAAGCTTTCTTT.

This CDR3 reads CASSSGTSGRSYEQYF. The DNA of the CDR3 is TGTGCCAGCAGTTCGGGGACTAGCGGGAGATCCTACGAGCAGTACTTC. The chain is built from TRBV27 and TRBJ2-7; 14 bases line up with TRBD2. V shed 4 bases, J shed 1 base, and the junction held 3 bases outside the gene matches. The CDR3 extends over 16 amino acids. Germline values: CDR1 MNHEY, CDR2 SMNVEV (reference sequence).

This sequence joins TRBV4-1 and TRBJ1-6; 8 bases agree with TRBD1. This CDR3 is 15 amino acids long. V shed 1 base, J shed 7 bases, and the junction held 3 bases outside the gene matches. CDR1 MGHRA and CDR2 YSYEKL come from the germline V gene. CDR3 protein: CASSQGTGRNSPLHF. CDR3 nucleotide sequence: TGCGCCAGCAGCCAAGGGACAGGGCGGAATTCACCCCTCCACTTT.

The CDR3 coding sequence is TGTGCCAGTAGCTCTCTCGACAGCACGTATAGCAATCAGCCCCAGCATTTT. Its protein is CASSSLDSTYSNQPQHF. The chain is built from TRBV19 and TRBJ1-5, with D possibly matching TRBD1 (5 bases). The V gene's germline CDR1 is LNHDA and CDR2 SQIVND (reference sequence). Trimming pared 6 bases from V and 0 bases from J, leaving 18 bases between. The CDR3 length is 17 residues.

For this clone: One end of the junction fails to match germline, which may point to a read error. The CDR3 DNA reads as TGCGGGAGCGGCTCCTACAATGAGCAGTTCTTC. This gives the protein CGSGSYNEQFF. V and J are TRBV30 and TRBJ2-1, with D possibly TRBD2 on 6 matching bases. The CDR3 totals 11 residues. The V gene's germline CDR1 is GTSNPN and CDR2 SVGIG (reference sequence).

The gene calls are TRBV4-3 and TRBJ2-5; TRBD1 agrees at 7 bases. The CDR3 is 15 amino acids. CDR1 is LGHNA and CDR2 is YSLEER in the germline V gene. The V gene end was trimmed by 3 bases and the J gene end by 4 bases; junction bases not matched to a gene: 8. CDR3 residues: CASSHQGGPGETQYF. The CDR3 DNA reads as TGCGCCAGCAGCCACCAAGGGGGCCCAGGAGAGACCCAGTACTTC.

As DNA, the CDR3 is TGTGCCAGCAGCTCCCTGACAGCTGAAAAACTGTTTTTT. It is translated as CASSSLTAEKLFF. V gene TRBV7-2 combines with J gene TRBJ1-4; maybe TRBD1 (5 bases). The CDR3 is 13 amino acids. Germline CDR1 reads SGHTA; CDR2 reads FQGNSA. V gave up 4 bases and J gave up 7 bases, with 10 bases separating them.

The chain has TRBV12-3 or TRBV12-4 and TRBJ1-1; D remains unclear. CDR3 length: 11 amino acids. Trimming left V 1 base short and J 8 bases short, with 5 bases between. CDR3 sequence (DNA): TGTGCCAGCAGTTTAGGAGGGGAAGCTTTCTTT. Protein sequence: CASSLGGEAFF.

This chain links TRBV30 with TRBJ2-7, with 14 nucleotides matching TRBD2. With V trimmed by 2 bases and J by 5 bases, 11 bases remained unmatched. The CDR3 loop spans 17 amino acids. In germline, CDR1 is GTSNPN, CDR2 SVGIG (reference sequence). The CDR3 sequence is CAWSTYPGLAGVHEQYF. The DNA for the CDR3 is TGTGCCTGGAGTACATATCCGGGACTAGCGGGAGTACACGAGCAGTACTTC. Drawing the rest from reference TRBV30 and TRBJ2-7, the complete variable domain is SQTIHQWPATLVQPVGSPLSLECTVEGTSNPNLYWYRQAAGRGLQLLFYSVGIGQISSEVPQNLSASRPQDRQFILSSKKLLLSDSGFYLCAWSTYPGLAGVHEQYFGPGTRLTVT.

The chain combines TRBV9 with TRBJ2-1; D gene uncertain. The CDR3 has 15 residues. The germline V gene has CDR1 SGDLS and CDR2 YYNGEE. V dropped 2 bases and J dropped 4 bases, with 13 bases sitting between them. The CDR3 DNA is TGTGCCAGCAGCGTGGCGGCATCGGCGTACAATGAGCAGTTCTTC. Its protein product is CASSVAASAYNEQFF.

This chain links TRBV6-6 with TRBJ2-3; 8 nucleotides match TRBD2. The germline gives CDR1 MNHNY, CDR2 SVGAGI (reference sequence). V shed 5 bases and J 3 bases; nucleotides not matched to a gene: 7. The CDR3 has 15 residues. The CDR3 reads CASSRAGARTDTQYF. CDR3 bases: TGTGCCAGCAGTCGAGCGGGAGCTAGGACAGATACGCAGTATTTT.

CDR3 DNA: TGTGCCAGCTCACCGGCGGACAGCTACGAGCAGTACTTC. The encoded protein is CASSPADSYEQYF. The chain employs TRBV18 and TRBJ2-7; a weak D match, TRBD1 (6 bases). V lost 3 bases to trimming and J lost 3 bases, with 9 bases between them. CDR1 KGHSH and CDR2 LQKENI come from the germline V gene. The CDR3 has 13 amino acids.

The chain uses TRBV27 and TRBJ1-4; D ambiguous. The CDR3 contains 12 residues. The germline gives CDR1 MNHEY, CDR2 SMNVEV (reference sequence). Trimming cost V 5 bases and J 11 bases, with 12 bases left between them. The CDR3 region has the DNA TGTGCCAGCAGTGGGAGTCTAGGGAAACTGTTTTTT. Residues: CASSGSLGKLFF.

In its sample, this clone was seen once. The chain joins TRBV5-5 to TRBJ2-2; TRBD2 matches 8 bases. The CDR3 extends over 16 amino acids. V gave up 2 bases and J gave up 7 bases; unmatched junction bases: 10. Germline CDR1 reads SGHKS; CDR2 reads YYEKEE (reference sequence). The CDR3 loop reads CASSFTSGGVNGELFF. The CDR3, as DNA: TGTGCCAGCAGCTTCACTAGCGGAGGAGTGAACGGGGAGCTGTTTTTT.

V and J are TRBV7-2 and TRBJ2-7, with TRBD2 identical over 13 bases. Germline V CDR1 and CDR2: SGHTA, FQGNSA. The ends lost 5 bases at V and 2 bases at J; junction bases unmatched: 3. This CDR3 has 15 residues. The CDR3 DNA reads TGTGCCAGCAGCCTTACTAGCGGGAGGGCCTACGAGCAGTACTTC. It codes for CASSLTSGRAYEQYF.

This clone was observed a few times. The genes are TRBV19 and TRBJ1-2; 8 nucleotides match TRBD1. Per the germline V gene, CDR1 is LNHDA and CDR2 is SQIVND (reference sequence). The CDR3 extends over 15 amino acids. J was trimmed by 5 bases and V by 6 bases; bases with no gene match: 11. This CDR3 reads CASSKPGQGEYGYTF. DNA of the CDR3: TGTGCCAGTAGCAAACCAGGACAGGGAGAGTATGGCTACACCTTC.

The V gene is TRBV11-2, the J gene TRBJ2-2; D is perhaps TRBD2 (5 bases). The V and J ends lost 1 base and 0 bases respectively, with 12 bases between them. Germline V lookup: CDR1 SGHAT, CDR2 FQNNGV. The CDR3 covers 17 residues. The DNA for the CDR3 is TGTGCCAGCAGCTTAGCCATAGCGACCGCGAACACCGGGGAGCTGTTTTTT. Protein sequence: CASSLAIATANTGELFF. Full variable domain (remainder filled in from reference TRBV11-2 and TRBJ2-2): EAGVAQSPRYKIIEKRQSVAFWCNPISGHATLYWYQQILGQGPKLLIQFQNNGVVDDSQLPKDRFSAERLKGVDSTLKIQPAKLEDSAVYLCASSLAIATANTGELFFGEGSRLTVL.

The rearrangement uses TRBV19 and TRBJ1-4, with TRBD1 matching 9 bases. V dropped 6 bases and J dropped 6; count of bases not matched to a gene: 14. The V gene's germline CDR1 is LNHDA and CDR2 SQIVND (reference sequence). This CDR3 is built from 17 residues. The CDR3 DNA follows: TGTGCCAGTAGATACCCGCGCCAGGGACAGGGCTATGAAAAACTGTTTTTT. It codes for CASRYPRQGQGYEKLFF. The whole variable domain, filled in from reference TRBV19 and TRBJ1-4, reads DGGITQSPKYLFRKEGQNVTLSCEQNLNHDAMYWYRQDPGQGLRLIYYSQIVNDFQKGDIAEGYSVSREKKESFPLTVTSAQKNPTAFYLCASRYPRQGQGYEKLFFGSGTQLSVL.

This chain connects TRBV7-9 to TRBJ2-7; 10 nucleotides match TRBD2. The CDR3 totals 15 residues. V was pared by 5 bases and J by 3 bases, with 7 bases of the junction left unmatched. Germline V lookup: CDR1 SEHNR, CDR2 FQNEAQ (reference sequence). The CDR3 loop is CASSPGLADHYEQYF. The CDR3 nucleotides are TGTGCCAGCAGCCCCGGACTAGCGGATCACTACGAGCAGTACTTC.

V usage is TRBV30 and J usage is TRBJ2-6; a possible D gene is TRBD2 (7 bases). The CDR3 extends over 15 amino acids. CDR1 GTSNPN and CDR2 SVGIG come from the germline V gene (reference sequence). Trimming stripped 4 bases from V and 1 base from J, with 11 bases between. CDR3 sequence reads: CAWKGGASGANVLTF. Written as DNA, the CDR3 is TGTGCCTGGAAGGGGGGGGCTTCTGGGGCCAACGTCCTGACTTTC. Supplemented by reference TRBV30 and TRBJ2-6, the full variable domain reads SQTIHQWPATLVQPVGSPLSLECTVEGTSNPNLYWYRQAAGRGLQLLFYSVGIGQISSEVPQNLSASRPQDRQFILSSKKLLLSDSGFYLCAWKGGASGANVLTFGAGSRLTVL.

This chain links TRBV9 with TRBJ1-5; 7 bases map to TRBD1. The germline V gene encodes CDR1 SGDLS and CDR2 YYNGEE. The V and J ends lost 3 bases and 6 bases, in that order; junction bases with no gene match: 18. The CDR3 contains 18 residues. The CDR3 loop reads CASSGQGPGGSGAQPQHF. CDR3 nucleotide sequence: TGTGCCAGCAGCGGACAGGGTCCTGGGGGGTCAGGCGCTCAGCCCCAGCATTTT. Drawing the rest from reference TRBV9 and TRBJ1-5, the complete variable domain is DSGVTQTPKHLITATGQRVTLRCSPRSGDLSVYWYQQSLDQGLQFLIQYYNGEERAKGNILERFSAQQFPDLHSELNLSSLELGDSALYFCASSGQGPGGSGAQPQHFGDGTRLSIL.